This T cell receptor (beta chain) was sequenced in a study of post-analysis software for immune sequencing data. CDR3 size: 14 residues. V was clipped by 1 base and J by 10 bases, with 16 bases between them. Looked up from germline, CDR1 is LGHNA and CDR2 is YNFKEQ. As to this clonotype: Its specificity is unknown.

Study-wide results and caveats: Roughly five TRBV segments appeared more often in patients than in controls, and TRBV5-6, TRBV5-1 and TRBV20-1 were among these.

Unique molecular identifiers were built into the TCR beta cDNA libraries. A single record per CDR3 protein comes from TCRdb applying MiXCR to the PCR reads. Among about 770,000 distinct CDR3 sequences, just over 45% were seen once, and the ten largest hold 4.9%. This TCR was sampled from a girl aged 10 to 17 with multiple sclerosis. The V and J genes are TRBV4-2 and TRBJ1-1, with D possibly TRBD1 on 5 matching bases. The sequencing sample was made of blood. The CDR3 sequence: CASSQVGGTRGAFF. The DNA of the CDR3 is TGTGCCAGCAGCCAAGTTGGGGGGACGCGAGGAGCTTTCTTT.